The source of this T cell receptor beta chain is a study of radiotherapy plus CTLA-4 blockade in lung cancer. Study overall: Objective responses were documented in 15% to 20% of patients, with disease control in roughly 33%.

Concerning this clone: Its antigen is not identified.

Libraries were prepared by immunoSEQ multiplex PCR; TCRdb keeps only in-frame clonotypes and omits some of them. The profile shows roughly 63,000 clones, less than 75% of them singletons. Germline loops: CDR1 SGDLS, CDR2 YYNGEE. Trimming at V came to 0 bases and at J to 6 bases, leaving 13 bases not matched to a gene. The CDR3 sequence is 18 residues long. Study-wide results and caveats: There was expansion of tumor-derived TCR clones in blood after radiotherapy plus ipilimumab.

The sequence was collected from a human donor with non-small cell lung cancer whose response to radiotherapy plus ipilimumab could not be evaluated. This chain links TRBV9 with TRBJ2-5; 11 bases line up with TRBD1. This specimen was peripheral blood, taken from a patient treated with radiotherapy plus ipilimumab. CDR3 residues: CASSVARTPGQGGKTQYF. The CDR3 DNA sequence: TGTGCCAGCAGCGTAGCTAGAACCCCGGGACAGGGGGGAAAGACCCAGTACTTC.